This TCR beta chain was found in a study of blood T cell repertoires in COVID-19. The wider study: T cells, B-cell-depleted T cells, or PBMCs supplied cDNA or gDNA.

Measured with immunoSEQ multiplex PCR; TCRdb has only the in-frame clones, and not every one. The sample yields tens of thousands of clones, 79% seen once. Per the germline V gene, CDR1 is LNHDA and CDR2 is SQIVND (reference sequence). The CDR3 runs to 15 residues. Trimming took 6 bases from V and 0 from J; bases not matched to a gene: 5. The chain is built from TRBV19 and TRBJ2-1; TRBD1 aligns across 7 bases. The sequenced sample consisted of peripheral blood. This sequence originates from a man in his sixties with active or convalescent COVID-19. This CDR3 reads CASSHHRGSYNEQFF. DNA of the CDR3: TGTGCCAGTAGCCATCACAGGGGCTCCTACAATGAGCAGTTCTTC.